The 5 T cell receptor beta chains reported below all come from one sample, sequenced in a study of blood T cells in healthy people across ages. For the second PCR, which ran for roughly 6 to 12 cycles, a sample-barcoded 5' primer and a J-beta primer mix were used. TCRdb recomputed calls from the 5' RACE reads with MiXCR, one row per CDR3 protein. The table shows a few hundred thousand distinct CDR3 sequences, with 27% occurring only once. Material for sequencing was blood. These receptors were collected from a woman in her 70s in good health.

The rearrangement joins TRBV28 to TRBJ2-3; D is undetermined. CDR1 MDHEN and CDR2 SYDVKM come from the germline V gene. The length of the CDR3 is 13 residues. Trimming took off 4 bases at V and 7 bases at J, with 12 bases between the two ends. Here the CDR3 reads CASSSPTTYTQYF. The CDR3 region has the DNA TGTGCCAGCAGTTCACCCACGACGTATACGCAGTATTTT.

This clonotype was counted a few times. The chain combines TRBV3-1 with TRBJ1-1; the D gene is possibly TRBD1 (6 bases). V lost 7 bases, J lost 5 bases, and 20 bases lay in between. CDR3 length equals 15 residues. CDR1 LGHDT and CDR2 YNNKEL come from the germline V gene (reference sequence). CDR3 amino acids: CASTYREKGGTEAFF. The DNA of the CDR3 is TGTGCCAGCACCTACCGTGAAAAGGGGGGGACTGAAGCTTTCTTT.

V gene TRBV18 combines with J gene TRBJ1-1, with D perhaps TRBD1 (6 bases). The CDR3 has 13 amino acids. V gave up 7 bases and J gave up 1 base, with 10 bases separating them. Germline V gives CDR1 KGHSH, CDR2 LQKENI. The CDR3 nucleotides read TGTGCCAGCTACGGACAGACGAACACTGAAGCTTTCTTT. Translation: CASYGQTNTEAFF.

This chain joins TRBV25-1 and TRBJ2-7, with D perhaps matching TRBD1 (5 bases). Germline-derived CDR1 and CDR2 are MGHDK and SYGVNS. The CDR3 runs 15 residues. V dropped 6 bases and J dropped 2 bases, with 17 bases sitting between them. CDR3 residues: CASSSFPAGPYEQYF. Written as DNA, the CDR3 is TGTGCCAGCAGCTCTTTCCCCGCAGGGCCCTACGAGCAGTACTTC.

The J gene is TRBJ2-5, the V gene TRBV7-2, with TRBD1 matching 7 bases. There are 14 residues in the CDR3. Per the germline V gene, CDR1 is SGHTA and CDR2 is FQGNSA. Trimming cost V 3 bases and J 4 bases; bases outside gene matches: 5. This CDR3 is CASSLGQSVETQYF. The CDR3 DNA follows: TGTGCCAGCAGCTTGGGACAGTCGGTAGAGACCCAGTACTTC.